This T cell receptor beta chain appears in the sequencing data of a study of early T cells in non-severe SARS-CoV-2 infection. Background on the study: Sequencing of bulk RNA from unsorted whole blood was done, without chain pairing.

Study results and caveats: VDJdb matches were skewed toward anti-spike CD8 T cell responses.

The germline gives CDR1 MGHRA, CDR2 YSYEKL. CDR3 length: 16 residues. The V end lost 1 base, the J end lost 4 bases, and 14 bases lay between the germline ends. In its sample, this clonotype was seen a few times. Its antigen is not known. Individual cDNA molecules received unique molecular identifiers during library preparation. MiXCR was run by TCRdb on the 5' RACE reads, yielding one entry per CDR3 protein. The sample contains 50,000 to 75,000 distinct CDR3 sequences, almost 9% of which appear only once. The chain uses TRBV4-1 and TRBJ1-5; D not certain. The clonotype originates from an adult who was a healthcare worker with PCR-confirmed SARS-CoV-2 infection or an uninfected control (not recorded which). Specimen: whole blood, collected at baseline. CDR3 DNA: TGCGCCAGCAGCCAAGTCGCGGACGGTGGGAATCAGCCCCAGCATTTT. Its protein product is CASSQVADGGNQPQHF.